This TCR beta chain emerged from a study of PD-1 blockade in mismatch repair-deficient tumors. Time point described: roughly ten-day in vitro stimulation with candidate neoantigen peptide 3. Points on this clone: Antigen unknown.

The data were produced by immunoSEQ multiplex PCR, yet TCRdb's version contains in-frame clones alone and is incomplete. The sample carries 9,000 to 10,000 clones, about 90% recorded once. Per germline, CDR1 SQVTM and CDR2 ANQGSEA. With 6 bases clipped from V and 0 bases from J, the junction kept 5 bases outside the gene matches. The CDR3 is 14 amino acids. The sample was cells cultured in vitro, taken from a patient treated with pembrolizumab. The clonotype comes from an adult with mismatch repair-deficient cancer. The chain links TRBV29-1 to TRBJ2-1, with 7 positions matching TRBD2. The CDR3 coding sequence is TGCAGCGTCACCAGCGGGGCCTCCTACAATGAGCAGTTCTTC. Its protein product is CSVTSGASYNEQFF.